These 6 T cell receptor beta chains were sequenced from one sample in a study of blood T cells in healthy people across ages. Primers used in a second PCR of roughly 6 to 12 cycles were a sample-barcoded 5' primer and a J-beta primer mix. Each CDR3 protein gets one entry after TCRdb re-called the 5' RACE reads with MiXCR. The table shows 350,000 to 450,000 distinct CDR3 sequences, with over 45% occurring only once. The sample taken for sequencing was blood. The receptor source for this set is a man aged 55 to 70 in good health.

The genes are TRBV7-2 and TRBJ2-5, with 10 nucleotides matching TRBD2. The CDR3 consists of 15 residues. Germline trimming cut 0 bases from V and 11 bases from J; bases unmatched to any gene: 9. Looked up from germline, CDR1 is SGHTA and CDR2 is FQGNSA. The CDR3 here is CASSLAPGLANEQYF. CDR3 coding DNA: TGTGCCAGCAGCTTAGCTCCGGGACTAGCGAATGAGCAGTACTTC. Full variable domain (outside the CDR3, taken from reference TRBV7-2 and TRBJ2-5): GAGVSQSPSNKVTEKGKDVELRCDPISGHTALYWYRQSLGQGLEFLIYFQGNSAPDKSGLPSDRFSAERTGGSVSTLTIQRTQQEDSAVYLCASSLAPGLANEQYFGPGTRLLVL.

Here the CDR3 reads CASSPYRGRLNTEAFF. In DNA form, the CDR3 reads TGTGCCAGCAGCCCCTACAGGGGGCGGTTGAACACTGAAGCTTTCTTT. The V call is TRBV7-9, the J call TRBJ1-1, with 9 bases lining up with TRBD1. Germline values: CDR1 SEHNR, CDR2 FQNEAQ (reference sequence). The length of the CDR3 is 16 residues. V was clipped by 5 bases and J by 0 bases; unmatched bases: 7. The full variable domain, rest sourced from reference TRBV7-9 and TRBJ1-1, is DTGVSQNPRHKITKRGQNVTFRCDPISEHNRLYWYRQTLGQGPEFLTYFQNEAQLEKSRLLSDRFSAERPKGSFSTLEIQRTEQGDSAMYLCASSPYRGRLNTEAFFGQGTRLTVV.

This clonotype was counted only a few times. The chain employs TRBV18 and TRBJ1-1; unclear D gene. CDR1 is KGHSH, CDR2 LQKENI, per germline. CDR3 length: 14 residues. Trimming removed 3 bases from V and 5 bases from J, with 13 bases in between. The CDR3 nucleotides read TGTGCCAGCTCACCGGGCGGCCTAGGGACTGAAGCTTTCTTT. Amino acid sequence: CASSPGGLGTEAFF.

Here the CDR3 reads CASSRTRGTYEQYF. As DNA, the CDR3 is TGTGCCAGCAGTCGGACTAGGGGGACCTACGAGCAGTACTTC. The V gene is TRBV27, the J gene TRBJ2-4; maybe TRBD2 (7 bases). TRBJ2-7 explains the end of the DNA better; the J call may be wrong. There are 14 residues in the CDR3. The germline V gene encodes CDR1 MNHEY and CDR2 SMNVEV (reference sequence).

About this clonotype: The junction does not match germline at one end; this may be a read error. This chain uses TRBV6-2 or TRBV6-3 with TRBJ2-6; no clear D gene. This CDR3 comprises 16 residues. Per the germline V gene, CDR1 is MNHEY and CDR2 is SVGEGT. The CDR3 DNA sequence: TGTACCAGCAGCCTAGGACGGCTCTCTGGGGCCAACGTCCTGACTTTC. Amino acids: CTSSLGRLSGANVLTF.

The sample holds many counts of this clonotype. The V call is TRBV6-1, the J call TRBJ1-6; perhaps TRBD1 as D (6 bases). The V gene lost 8 bases and the J gene lost 10 bases, with 18 bases spanning the gap. The V gene's germline CDR1 is MNHNS and CDR2 SASEGT. The CDR3 spans 14 residues. The CDR3 region has the DNA TGTGCCAGCGCGGGGGCCCCCCGTGACTCACCCCTCCACTTT. Translating it yields CASAGAPRDSPLHF.